The clone carrying this T cell receptor (beta chain) occurred a few times. Germline is not matched at one junction end, which may reflect a read error. The germline V gene encodes CDR1 SGHRS and CDR2 YFSETQ. The CDR3 totals 15 residues. The source of the sample is a study of T cells in Graves' hyperthyroidism and ophthalmopathy. Overall study: Prior to any treatment, at the point of initial diagnosis, peripheral blood was collected.

Based on clinical symptoms, serum thyroxine and TRAb, thyroid ultrasound and orbital computed tomography, diagnoses were reached. The CDR3 regions of TCR beta were amplified from RNA transcripts. HTBI primers were used for first-round RT-PCR of the TCR CDR3. TCRdb itself ran the multiplex PCR reads through MiXCR, one entry per CDR3 protein. The sample yields about 640,000 distinct CDR3 sequences, less than 25% seen once. This TCR came from a man aged 25-45 years with Graves' ophthalmopathy. Sequenced sample: blood. The rearrangement joins TRBV5-1 to TRBJ2-1, with D tentatively TRBD2 (6 bases). The CDR3 here is CASGFVAGSGNEQFF. Here the CDR3 DNA reads TGCGCCAGCGGCTTTGTTGCGGGATCGGGCAATGAGCAGTTCTTC.